This TCR beta chain was retrieved from a study of early T cells in non-severe SARS-CoV-2 infection. Turning to the study itself: Unpaired chains resulted from sequencing bulk RNA of unsorted whole blood. Study conclusions and caveats: Lookups in VDJdb leaned toward anti-spike CD8 responses and missed private and CD4 specificities.

On this clonotype: As yet, its antigen is unknown.

As part of library construction, unique molecular identifiers were attached to individual cDNA molecules. TCRdb used MiXCR to reprocess the 5' RACE reads, holding one entry per CDR3 protein. This table holds about 64,000 distinct CDR3 sequences, roughly 18% found once. Sequenced here: whole blood, sampled at baseline. The clonotype originates from an adult who was a healthcare worker with PCR-confirmed SARS-CoV-2 infection or an uninfected control (not recorded which).

CDR3 DNA: TGTGCCAGCAGTAGTACTAGCGTCGAGCAGTACTTC. Protein sequence: CASSSTSVEQYF. The chain joins TRBV7-9 to TRBJ2-7, with TRBD2 matching 7 bases. The trim removed 6 bases at V and 6 bases at J, leaving 5 bases unmatched. This CDR3 comprises 12 residues. CDR1 SEHNR and CDR2 FQNEAQ come from the germline V gene (reference sequence).